The 11 T cell receptor beta chains given below trace back to one sample, sequenced in a study of T cells in Graves' hyperthyroidism and ophthalmopathy. Researchers took RNA transcripts and amplified the TCR beta CDR3 regions from them. TCR CDR3 regions were first amplified by RT-PCR with HTBI primers. TCRdb itself ran the multiplex PCR reads through MiXCR, one entry per CDR3 protein. Of a few hundred thousand distinct CDR3 sequences in the sample, more than 14% were seen once. The sequencing sample was made of blood. These receptors all stem from a woman aged 25 to 39 with Graves' ophthalmopathy.

This clonotype was counted at least ten times. The chain recombines TRBV3-1 with TRBJ1-4; tentative D call: TRBD1 (6 bases). With 0 bases removed from V and 7 bases from J, the gap between germline ends came to 15 bases. Germline lookup yields CDR1 LGHDT and CDR2 YNNKEL (reference sequence). The CDR3 has 16 residues. The CDR3 DNA reads TGTGCCAGCAGCCAAGAGGGGGCGTCGAGGAGTGAAAAACTGTTTTTT. Its protein product is CASSQEGASRSEKLFF.

This clonotype was detected only a few times. As DNA, the CDR3 is TGTGCCAGCAGCCCCATGGGGGGGAGAGCAGACGAGCAGTACTTC. It codes for CASSPMGGRADEQYF. The chain carries TRBV5-5 and TRBJ2-7; 7 positions match TRBD2. The V gene end was trimmed by 4 bases and the J gene end by 5 bases; junction bases not matched to a gene: 12. The CDR3 covers 15 residues. Germline V lookup: CDR1 SGHKS, CDR2 YYEKEE (reference sequence).

The chain couples TRBV5-1 to TRBJ2-5; 9 nucleotides agree with TRBD2. The CDR3 extends over 16 amino acids. The germline V gene has CDR1 SGHRS and CDR2 YFSETQ. V shed 0 bases, J shed 3 bases, and the junction held 6 bases outside the gene matches. CDR3 loop: CASSLVASGEEETQYF. Written as DNA, the CDR3 is TGCGCCAGCAGCTTGGTAGCTAGCGGGGAAGAAGAGACCCAGTACTTC.

In its sample, this clonotype was seen many times. This chain links TRBV14 with TRBJ2-7; possibly TRBD1 for D (6 bases). CDR1 and CDR2 (germline): SGHDN, FVKESK. The CDR3 is 13 residues long. Trimming cost V 5 bases and J 2 bases, with 10 bases left between them. The DNA for the CDR3 is TGTGCCAGCAGCTACCGGGACACCTACGAGCAGTACTTC. This translates into CASSYRDTYEQYF.

Comment on this clonotype: Since a much larger clone is just one base distant, this may be a read error. The chain links TRBV2 to TRBJ2-2, with a possible D match to TRBD2 (5 bases). There are 14 residues in the CDR3. The germline CDR1 and CDR2 sequences are SNHLY and FYNNEI. For the CDR3, the DNA is TGTGCCAGCACGGGGAGACTCAACACCGGGGAGCCGTTTTTT. Translating gives CASTGRLNTGEPFF.

This clonotype was detected a few times. The chain has TRBV6-1 and TRBJ2-3; a possible D gene is TRBD2 (6 bases). The CDR3 spans 17 residues. CDR1 is MNHNS and CDR2 is SASEGT in the germline V gene. The ends were cut back, 2 bases at V and 7 bases at J, with 22 bases in the middle. CDR3 region: CASSESGLGTSAHTQYF. CDR3 nucleotide sequence: TGTGCCAGCAGTGAATCTGGTTTGGGGACTTCCGCGCATACGCAGTATTTT.

In its sample, this clonotype was seen once. A read error may explain this, as a much larger clone is one base away. Because it lacks the conserved phenylalanine or tryptophan at the end, this CDR3 is likely a read error. The genes are TRBV20-1 and TRBJ2-7; D possibly corresponds to TRBD1 (6 bases). V shed 4 bases and J shed 1 base, with 17 bases lying between them. The CDR3 spans 15 residues. Germline CDR1 reads DFQATT; CDR2 reads SNEGSKA (reference sequence). CDR3 region: CSAMGAVGESYEQYS. In DNA, the CDR3 is TGCAGTGCTATGGGGGCAGTGGGGGAATCCTACGAGCAGTACTCC.

This clonotype was detected only a few times. This sequence joins TRBV5-5 and TRBJ1-2; no clear D. The length of the CDR3 is 14 residues. The V end lost 4 bases, the J end lost 5 bases, and 15 bases lay between the germline ends. Germline V lookup: CDR1 SGHKS, CDR2 YYEKEE (reference sequence). DNA of the CDR3: TGTGCCAGCAGCCCCGGGCCCTCCCCTTATGGCTACACCTTC. The encoded protein is CASSPGPSPYGYTF.

This clonotype was counted only a few times. The V and J genes are TRBV9 and TRBJ2-2; D possibly uses TRBD1 or TRBD2 (5 bases each). The length of the CDR3 is 14 residues. V gave up 2 bases and J gave up 3 bases, with 8 bases separating them. Germline V gene data show CDR1 as SGDLS and CDR2 as YYNGEE. DNA for the CDR3: TGTGCCAGCAGCGTGGGGGATTACACCGGGGAGCTGTTTTTT. Protein sequence: CASSVGDYTGELFF.

This clonotype was counted ten times or more. V gene TRBV29-1 combines with J gene TRBJ2-2; D gene uncertain. This CDR3 is 14 amino acids long. Germline CDR1 and CDR2: SQVTM and ANQGSEA. V was pared by 0 bases and J by 6 bases, with 11 bases between. The CDR3 is CSVEDLNRPGELFF. In DNA form, the CDR3 reads TGCAGCGTTGAAGATCTAAATCGCCCCGGGGAGCTGTTTTTT.

This clonotype has at least ten counts. The rearrangement uses TRBV20-1 and TRBJ2-1, with 8 bases that match TRBD2. The V segment lost 2 bases and the J segment 6 bases; nucleotides outside the gene matches: 6. The CDR3 has 14 amino acids. The germline V gene has CDR1 DFQATT and CDR2 SNEGSKA (reference sequence). The CDR3 DNA reads TGCAGTGCTAGAAGAGCGGGGGCCTCCAATGAGCAGTTCTTC. It encodes CSARRAGASNEQFF.